A single sample gave rise to the 2 T cell receptor beta chains below, sequenced in a study of T cell changes during pregnancy in multiple sclerosis. This table comes from immunoSEQ multiplex PCR, and its TCRdb copy is limited to in-frame clones, with some not included. The sample yields approximately 100,000 clones, around 92% seen once. This specimen was peripheral blood, taken in the second trimester of pregnancy. The receptors originated from a female donor with multiple sclerosis, enrolled in a pregnancy study.

The chain joins TRBV7-8 to TRBJ1-5, with 7 positions matching TRBD1. Germline V gives CDR1 SGHVS, CDR2 FQNEAQ. CDR3 length: 15 residues. J was trimmed by 4 bases and V by 1 base; bases with no gene match: 4. CDR3 sequence: CASSLDRRGNQPQHF. The CDR3, as DNA: TGTGCCAGCAGCTTAGACCGCAGGGGGAATCAGCCCCAGCATTTT.

The chain combines TRBV10-3 with TRBJ2-5, with D tentatively TRBD2 (6 bases). Per germline, CDR1 ENHRY and CDR2 SYGVKD. V was trimmed by 10 bases and J by 4 bases, leaving 25 bases between them. The CDR3 has 16 residues. In DNA form, the CDR3 reads TGTGCCAGCGCAGACCCTTCCGCGGAGGGGAGAGAGACCCAGTACTTC. This translates into CASADPSAEGRETQYF.